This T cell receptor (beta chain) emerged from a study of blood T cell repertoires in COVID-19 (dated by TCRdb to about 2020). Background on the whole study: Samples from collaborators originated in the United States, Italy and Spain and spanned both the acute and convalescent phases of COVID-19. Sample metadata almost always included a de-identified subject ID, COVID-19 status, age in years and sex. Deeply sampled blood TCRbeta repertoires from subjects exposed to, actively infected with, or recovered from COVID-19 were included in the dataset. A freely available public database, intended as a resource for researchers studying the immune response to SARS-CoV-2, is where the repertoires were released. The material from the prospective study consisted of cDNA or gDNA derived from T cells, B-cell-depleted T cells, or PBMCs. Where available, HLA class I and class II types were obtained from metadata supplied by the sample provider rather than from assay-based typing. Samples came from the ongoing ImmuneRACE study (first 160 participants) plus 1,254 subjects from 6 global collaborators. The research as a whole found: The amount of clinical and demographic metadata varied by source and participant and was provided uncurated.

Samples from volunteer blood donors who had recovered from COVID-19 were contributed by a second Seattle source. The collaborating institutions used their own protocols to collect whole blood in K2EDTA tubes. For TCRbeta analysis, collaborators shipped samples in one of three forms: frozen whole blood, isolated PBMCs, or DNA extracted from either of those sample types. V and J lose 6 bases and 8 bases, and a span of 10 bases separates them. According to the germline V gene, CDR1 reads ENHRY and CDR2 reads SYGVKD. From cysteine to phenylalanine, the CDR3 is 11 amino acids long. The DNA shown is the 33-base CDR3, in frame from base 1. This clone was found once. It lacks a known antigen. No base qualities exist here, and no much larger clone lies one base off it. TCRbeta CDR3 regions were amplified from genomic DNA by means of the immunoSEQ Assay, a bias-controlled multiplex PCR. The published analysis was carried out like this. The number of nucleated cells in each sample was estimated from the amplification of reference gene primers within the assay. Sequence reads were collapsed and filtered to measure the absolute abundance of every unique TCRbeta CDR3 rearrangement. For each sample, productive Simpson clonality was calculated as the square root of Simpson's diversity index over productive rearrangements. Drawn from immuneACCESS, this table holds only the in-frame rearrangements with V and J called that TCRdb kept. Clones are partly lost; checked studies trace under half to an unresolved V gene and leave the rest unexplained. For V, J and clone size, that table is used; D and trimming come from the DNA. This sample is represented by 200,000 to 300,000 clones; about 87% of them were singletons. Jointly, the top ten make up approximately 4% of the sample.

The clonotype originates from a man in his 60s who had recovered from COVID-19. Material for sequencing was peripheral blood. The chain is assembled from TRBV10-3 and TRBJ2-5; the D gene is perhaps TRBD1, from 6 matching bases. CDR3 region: CAISEDRTQYF. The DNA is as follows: TGTGCCATCAGCGAGGACAGAACCCAGTACTTC.